One sample yielded the 8 T cell receptor beta chains listed below, sequenced in a study of shared clonotypes between healthy human individuals. Measured with immunoSEQ multiplex PCR; TCRdb has only the in-frame clones, and not every one. The table has 2 million to 3 million clones, over 85% seen once. Sequencing input: naive CD4+ T cells from PBMCs. Subset noted: CD45RA+ positively selected. Receptors originate from a man aged 18 to 35 in good health. Some clones in this sample may be carry-over from other donors' samples.

The V call is TRBV30, the J call TRBJ1-3; D is uncertain. Germline V CDR1 and CDR2: GTSNPN, SVGIG (reference sequence). V was shortened by 2 bases and J by 3 bases, with 17 bases between the two germline ends. The CDR3 sequence is 16 residues long. Written as DNA, the CDR3 is TGTGCCTGGAGTTTTATTAATCGGGATAGTGGAAACACCATATATTTT. Translation: CAWSFINRDSGNTIYF.

The V gene is TRBV6-1, the J gene TRBJ2-1; no definite D call. Germline values: CDR1 MNHNS, CDR2 SASEGT. This CDR3 is 17 amino acids long. The V end was cut by 2 bases, the J end by 0 bases, with 14 bases between. The DNA of the CDR3 is TGTGCCAGCAGTGAACGGTTCGGCCAGAGCTCCTACAATGAGCAGTTCTTC. Protein product: CASSERFGQSSYNEQFF.

The J gene is TRBJ2-7, the V gene TRBV5-4, with D possibly TRBD1 on 5 matching bases. Trimming left V 4 bases short and J 2 bases short, with 13 bases between. Germline V gene data show CDR1 as SGHNT and CDR2 as YYREEE (reference sequence). CDR3 length: 14 amino acids. The CDR3 loop is CASSRATDAYEQYF. As DNA, the CDR3 is TGTGCCAGCAGCCGTGCGACAGATGCCTACGAGCAGTACTTC.

The chain combines TRBV6-1 with TRBJ2-1; D perhaps matches TRBD2 (5 bases). The V end was cut by 8 bases, the J end by 6 bases, with 20 bases between. CDR1 and CDR2 from the germline V gene are MNHNS and SASEGT. This CDR3 contains 15 residues. The CDR3 bases are TGTGCCAGCCAGACCACCTTGATGACTACCAATGAGCAGTTCTTC. Residues: CASQTTLMTTNEQFF.

The rearrangement links TRBV6-6 to TRBJ2-1; TRBD2 might be the D (6 bases). The germline V and J ends were trimmed by 7 bases and 3 bases, with 19 bases remaining between them. The CDR3 is made up of 16 amino acids. Germline V lookup: CDR1 MNHNY, CDR2 SVGAGI (reference sequence). DNA for the CDR3: TGTGCCAGCACCTCAGATTTCGGCGGGGACTACAATGAGCAGTTCTTC. This encodes CASTSDFGGDYNEQFF.

This clone was counted once. The rearrangement joins TRBV5-1 to TRBJ1-3; TRBD1 agrees at 9 bases. Germline V lookup: CDR1 SGHRS, CDR2 YFSETQ. The CDR3 contains 18 residues. With 0 bases clipped from V and 0 bases from J, the junction kept 7 bases outside the gene matches. This chain's CDR3 is CASSLAMGQGSSGNTIYF. The CDR3 DNA follows: TGCGCCAGCAGCTTGGCCATGGGACAGGGAAGCTCTGGAAACACCATATATTTT.

This clone has only one observation. The V call is TRBV5-1, the J call TRBJ2-7, with D possibly matching TRBD2 (6 bases). With 0 bases removed from V and 7 bases from J, the gap between germline ends came to 14 bases. The CDR3 extends over 14 amino acids. From germline, CDR1 is SGHRS and CDR2 YFSETQ. Written as DNA, the CDR3 is TGCGCCAGCAGCTTGGGAGTCAGACGGGGGGAGCAGTACTTC. As protein: CASSLGVRRGEQYF.

The chain combines TRBV30 with TRBJ1-2, with D possibly being TRBD1 (6 bases). CDR3 length: 13 amino acids. V shed 5 bases and J shed 2 bases, with 12 bases lying between them. Germline V CDR1 and CDR2: GTSNPN, SVGIG (reference sequence). The CDR3, as DNA: TGTGCCTGGGTTGGACAGAGGAACTATGGCTACACCTTC. Protein product: CAWVGQRNYGYTF.